The present entry profiles one TCR beta chain with its context. Assay used: immunoSEQ multiplex PCR; TCRdb lists only in-frame clones, some missing. Counted here are 150,000 to 200,000 clones, about 93% occurring once; the ten biggest clones make up approximately 0.7%. The sample comes from a study of control samples from healthy donors and cancer patients. The V gene's germline CDR1 is MDHEN and CDR2 SYDVKM. CDR3 size: 16 residues. V lost 6 bases and J 7 bases, leaving 19 bases between the germline ends. The chain couples TRBV28 to TRBJ1-6; the D gene is possibly TRBD1 (5 bases). The sequence came from a woman aged 30 to 39 in good health. Sequenced: blood. CDR3 sequence (DNA): TGTGCCAGCAGCTCTAGGGGCTTCAGTAACAATTCACCCCTCCACTTT. It translates to CASSSRGFSNNSPLHF.